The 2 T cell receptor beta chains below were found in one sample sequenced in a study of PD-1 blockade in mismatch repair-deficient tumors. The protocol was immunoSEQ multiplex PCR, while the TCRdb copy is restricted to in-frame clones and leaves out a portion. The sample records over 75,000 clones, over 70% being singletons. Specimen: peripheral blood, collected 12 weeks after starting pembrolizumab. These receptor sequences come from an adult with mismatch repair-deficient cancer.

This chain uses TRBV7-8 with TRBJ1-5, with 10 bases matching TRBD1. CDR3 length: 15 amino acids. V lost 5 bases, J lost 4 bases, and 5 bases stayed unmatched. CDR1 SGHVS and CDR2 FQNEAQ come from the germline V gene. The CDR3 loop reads CASSIDRGRNQPQHF. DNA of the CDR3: TGTGCCAGCAGCATCGACAGGGGGCGGAATCAGCCCCAGCATTTT.

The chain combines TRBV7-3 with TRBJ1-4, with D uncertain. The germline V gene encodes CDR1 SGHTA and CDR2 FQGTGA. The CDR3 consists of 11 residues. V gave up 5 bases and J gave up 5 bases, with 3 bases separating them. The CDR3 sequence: CASSQNEKLFF. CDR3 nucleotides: TGTGCCAGCAGCCAAAATGAAAAACTGTTTTTT.